This T cell receptor beta chain was sequenced in a study of cytomegalovirus exposure and HLA in healthy donors. A note on this clone: Its target is unknown.

Study conclusions and caveats: Three CMV-associated chains proved CMV antigen-specific in vitro. Among TCR sequences, most were rare, though some public TCRs appeared in many donors. A likely sequencing artifact accounted for one observed cluster of highly shared sequence variants. An ancestry cluster, one associated with Asian ancestry, reportedly showed fewer N-insertions than the 666-donor mean in a later analysis.

Germline V gives CDR1 SEHNR, CDR2 FQNEAQ (reference sequence). V lost 4 bases and J lost 4, with 14 bases in between. The CDR3 sequence is 15 residues long. The PCR ran on 60 Vbeta and 13 Jbeta primers. The data were produced by immunoSEQ multiplex PCR, yet TCRdb's version contains in-frame clones alone and is incomplete. The table records some 96,000 clones, more than 70% of them present only once. This TCR was recovered from a female donor in good health and CMV-seronegative. Sequencing was done on a sample of PBMCs. The chain recombines TRBV7-9 with TRBJ2-1, with a possible D match to TRBD1 (6 bases). The CDR3 loop is CASSSGDGGYNEQFF. The CDR3 DNA reads as TGTGCCAGCAGCTCAGGGGACGGAGGATACAATGAGCAGTTCTTC.